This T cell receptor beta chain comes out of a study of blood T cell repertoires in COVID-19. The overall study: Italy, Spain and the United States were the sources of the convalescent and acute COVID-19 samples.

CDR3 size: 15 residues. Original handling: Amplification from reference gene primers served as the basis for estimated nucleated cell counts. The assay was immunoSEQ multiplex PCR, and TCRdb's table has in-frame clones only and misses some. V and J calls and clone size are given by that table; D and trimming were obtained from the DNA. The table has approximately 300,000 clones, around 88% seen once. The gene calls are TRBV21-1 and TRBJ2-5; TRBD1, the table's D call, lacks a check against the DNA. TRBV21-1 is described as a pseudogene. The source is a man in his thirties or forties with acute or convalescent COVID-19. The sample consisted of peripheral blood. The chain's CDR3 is CASSAPGQAQETQYF. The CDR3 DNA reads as TGTGCCAGCAGCGCCCCAGGACAGGCCCAAGAGACCCAGTACTTC.